This T cell receptor (beta chain) was documented in a study of shared clonotypes between healthy human individuals. Trimming stripped 1 base from V and 6 bases from J, with 7 bases between. The V gene's germline CDR1 is LNHDA and CDR2 SQIVND (reference sequence). The CDR3 covers 13 residues. Assay used: immunoSEQ multiplex PCR; TCRdb lists only in-frame clones, some missing. The sample carries some 500,000 clones, roughly 80% recorded once. This chain connects TRBV19 to TRBJ2-1; D uncertain. The specimen sequenced was PBMCs. The clonotype comes from a middle-aged woman in good health. Some clones in this sample may be carry-over from other donors' samples. The CDR3 DNA reads as TGTGCCAGTAGTATAGTTGCCATCAATGAGCAGTTCTTC. Translated: CASSIVAINEQFF.